A single TCR beta chain is shown here with its context. This CDR3 contains 16 residues. Trimming cost V 0 bases and J 4 bases; bases outside gene matches: 4. Germline CDR1 SGDLS, CDR2 YYNGEE. The data stem from a study of blood T cell repertoires in COVID-19. Using immunoSEQ multiplex PCR, the repertoire was profiled, and TCRdb retains in-frame clones only, with some absent. Of over 120,000 clones in the sample, about 87% are singletons; the top ten hold roughly two fifths. The TCR comes from a human donor in a cohort sampled during active COVID-19. The genes are TRBV9 and TRBJ2-1; 10 nucleotides match TRBD2. The sample comprised peripheral blood. Here the CDR3 reads CASSVARTSGYNEQFF. CDR3 sequence (DNA): TGTGCCAGCAGCGTAGCCAGGACTAGCGGATACAATGAGCAGTTCTTC. Filled out from reference TRBV9 and TRBJ2-1, the complete variable domain reads DSGVTQTPKHLITATGQRVTLRCSPRSGDLSVYWYQQSLDQGLQFLIQYYNGEERAKGNILERFSAQQFPDLHSELNLSSLELGDSALYFCASSVARTSGYNEQFFGPGTRLTVL.